The 7 T cell receptor beta chains below come from one sample, sequenced in a study of T cell repertoires in cytomegalovirus infection. Their target antigens are unknown. TCRdb re-called the reads through MiXCR, storing one row per CDR3 protein. The data contain fewer than 850,000 distinct CDR3 sequences, around 29% of them singletons. The specimen comprised cultured CD8+ T cells from PBMCs, sampled from culture after CMV antigen stimulation. These receptors were taken from a human donor in good health (CMV status not recorded). Some clones in this sample may be carry-over from other donors' samples.

This chain uses TRBV4-3 with TRBJ2-2; D is undetermined. Germline-derived CDR1 and CDR2 are LGHNA and YSLEER. The CDR3 contains 18 residues. The V gene lost 0 bases and the J gene lost 0 bases, with 14 bases spanning the gap. In nucleotides, the CDR3 is TGCGCCAGCAGCCAAGATCCGAATGGCTTCACGAACACCGGGGAGCTGTTTTTT. Amino acid sequence: CASSQDPNGFTNTGELFF.

This clonotype was counted between two and nine times. This sequence joins TRBV28 and TRBJ2-3; D not certain. Germline assignment: CDR1 MDHEN and CDR2 SYDVKM. This CDR3 is built from 14 residues. V lost 3 bases and J 1 base, leaving 8 bases between the germline ends. Here the CDR3 reads CASSFVRGTDTQYF. As DNA, the CDR3 is TGTGCCAGCAGTTTCGTCCGAGGCACAGATACGCAGTATTTT.

This clonotype was seen more than once but under ten times. J is TRBJ2-2 and V is TRBV29-1; 7 nucleotides align to TRBD2. Per the germline V gene, CDR1 is SQVTM and CDR2 is ANQGSEA. V trimming: 0 bases; J trimming: 3 bases; junction bases outside the gene matches: 7. This CDR3 region has 16 residues. DNA for the CDR3: TGCAGCGTTGAAGATCAGGCTGGGGGGGACACCGGGGAGCTGTTTTTT. Protein: CSVEDQAGGDTGELFF.

The gene calls are TRBV27 and TRBJ1-2; D might be TRBD1 (6 bases). Germline lookup yields CDR1 MNHEY and CDR2 SMNVEV (reference sequence). Trimming took 6 bases from V and 4 from J, leaving 12 bases between them. The CDR3 runs 13 residues. Here the CDR3 DNA reads TGTGCCAGCAGACCGGACAGCCTCTATGGCTACACCTTC. It specifies CASRPDSLYGYTF.

This clonotype was seen a handful of times. The chain is built from TRBV12-5 and TRBJ2-2; a possible D gene is TRBD1 (5 bases). Trimming took 4 bases from V and 4 from J, leaving 13 bases between them. The V gene's germline CDR1 is LGHNT and CDR2 FRNRAP. There are 15 residues in the CDR3. In DNA form, the CDR3 reads TGTGCTAGTGGTTCCTCGGCAGGGATCACCGGGGAGCTGTTTTTT. Translated: CASGSSAGITGELFF.

The V gene is TRBV6-4, the J gene TRBJ2-1, with TRBD2 identical over 12 bases. This CDR3 has 17 residues. With V trimmed by 4 bases and J by 10 bases, 14 bases remained unmatched. Per the germline V gene, CDR1 is MRHNA and CDR2 is SNTAGT. The CDR3 bases are TGTGCCAGCAGTGTCTGGACTAGCGGGGTTTCGAATACGGAGCAGTTCTTC. Residues: CASSVWTSGVSNTEQFF.

The J gene is TRBJ1-6, the V gene TRBV7-6, with 9 bases fitting TRBD1. The germline V gene has CDR1 SGHVS and CDR2 FNYEAQ. The CDR3 extends over 15 amino acids. V shed 2 bases, J shed 6 bases, and the junction held 2 bases outside the gene matches. The CDR3 spells CASSLKDRGNSPLHF. The CDR3 nucleotides read TGTGCCAGCAGCTTAAAGGACAGGGGTAATTCACCCCTCCACTTT.